The clone carrying this TCR beta chain has a single count. Treatment in this sample: around 19 received Ad26.COV2.S at low or high dose, single or two shots; 5 received placebo; per-sample allocation not given. Following the first vaccine or placebo injection, samples were taken on day 63. V was trimmed by 6 bases and J by 2 bases, leaving 17 bases between them. This CDR3 comprises 16 residues. CDR1 is KGHSH and CDR2 is LQKENI in the germline V gene. The method was immunoSEQ multiplex PCR; TCRdb's version includes in-frame clones alone and lacks a portion of them. The repertoire includes 410,000 or so clones, about 92% of them detected once, and roughly 1.7% sits in the top ten. These data come from a study of Ad26.COV2.S vaccination and SARS-CoV-2 variants. Across the whole study: Intramuscular Ad26.COV2.S doses were given once or twice, 56 days apart.

The origin of this receptor is a person between 18 and 60 years old who received the Ad26.COV2.S COVID-19 vaccine or a placebo. The V gene is TRBV18, the J gene TRBJ1-5, with no clear D. The specimen was peripheral blood, collected in a trial of Ad26.COV2.S vaccine versus placebo. The CDR3 DNA is TGTGCCAGCTCCGCCAAGAGGTCGTCTGGCAATCAGCCCCAGCATTTT. Translating it yields CASSAKRSSGNQPQHF.